This TCR beta chain was found in a study of shared clonotypes between healthy human individuals. This table comes from immunoSEQ multiplex PCR, and its TCRdb copy is limited to in-frame clones, with some not included. This sample has about 680,000 clones, with about 91% found just once. Deletions cut 6 bases from V and 1 base from J, with 10 bases between. The CDR3 runs 15 residues. CDR1 is MNHEY, CDR2 SMNVEV, per germline (reference sequence). CD45RO-negative CD8 cells positively selected for CCR7 made up the naive population, which excluded terminally differentiated effector memory CD45RA+ cells. V usage is TRBV27 and J usage is TRBJ2-6; the D gene is possibly TRBD1 (5 bases). This clonotype was sampled from a young man in good health. Source material: naive CD8+ T cells sorted from blood. The CDR3 loop reads CASRARVSGANVLTF. For the CDR3, the DNA is TGTGCCAGCAGGGCCAGGGTTTCTGGGGCCAACGTCCTGACTTTC.